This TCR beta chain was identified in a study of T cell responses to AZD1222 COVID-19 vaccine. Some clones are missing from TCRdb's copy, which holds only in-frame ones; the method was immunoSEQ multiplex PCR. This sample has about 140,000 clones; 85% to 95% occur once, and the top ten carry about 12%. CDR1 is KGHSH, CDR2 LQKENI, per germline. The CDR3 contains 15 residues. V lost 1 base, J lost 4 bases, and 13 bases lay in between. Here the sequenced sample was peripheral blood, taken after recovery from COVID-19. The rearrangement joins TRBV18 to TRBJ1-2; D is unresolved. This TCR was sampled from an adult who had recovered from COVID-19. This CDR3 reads CASSPRSLGGYGYTF. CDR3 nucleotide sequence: TGTGCCAGCTCACCACGCTCTTTAGGCGGCTATGGCTACACCTTC.